This is a list of T cell receptor beta chains from one sample in a study of OX40 agonist ivuxolimab in advanced cancers. Data came from immunoSEQ multiplex PCR; TCRdb stores just in-frame clones and leaves some out. Among tens of thousands of clones, more than 80% were seen once, and the ten largest hold over 3%. This specimen was CD4+ or CD8+ T cells sorted from blood, taken in a trial of the OX40 agonist ivuxolimab. Receptors originate from an adult with an advanced solid tumor such as melanoma, head and neck, liver or kidney cancer. Each CDR3 is given without its conserved first and last residue. Each record gives: J gene, V gene, CDR3 protein.

j_call: TRBJ1-2; v_call: TRBV28; cdr3_aa: ASSPVGANYGYT
j_call: TRBJ2-2; v_call: TRBV5-1; cdr3_aa: ASRPGTDNTGELF
j_call: TRBJ1-1; v_call: TRBV5-6; cdr3_aa: ASSLRGPGTEAF
j_call: TRBJ1-5; v_call: TRBV18; cdr3_aa: ASSAGQGARQPQH
j_call: TRBJ2-2; v_call: TRBV4-2; cdr3_aa: ASSQNTANTGELF
j_call: TRBJ2-5; v_call: TRBV18; cdr3_aa: ASSPRQRQETQY
j_call: TRBJ2-7; v_call: TRBV2; cdr3_aa: ASSEGYSDSYEQY
j_call: TRBJ1-1; v_call: TRBV11-2; cdr3_aa: ASSLRTANTEAF
j_call: TRBJ1-2; v_call: TRBV9; cdr3_aa: ASSVLAGTYGYT
j_call: TRBJ1-5; v_call: TRBV19; cdr3_aa: ASSIGQGSNQPQH
j_call: TRBJ1-5; v_call: TRBV10-2; cdr3_aa: ASRDGNQPQH
j_call: TRBJ1-5; v_call: TRBV18; cdr3_aa: ASSPIQGTNQPQH
j_call: TRBJ2-1; v_call: TRBV5-4; cdr3_aa: ASSRPGQGLHEQF
j_call: TRBJ1-2; v_call: TRBV7-9; cdr3_aa: ASSPRTGLNYGYT
j_call: TRBJ1-1; v_call: TRBV2; cdr3_aa: ASSDTDRATF
j_call: TRBJ2-1; v_call: TRBV14; cdr3_aa: ASSQDPTSVLNNEQF